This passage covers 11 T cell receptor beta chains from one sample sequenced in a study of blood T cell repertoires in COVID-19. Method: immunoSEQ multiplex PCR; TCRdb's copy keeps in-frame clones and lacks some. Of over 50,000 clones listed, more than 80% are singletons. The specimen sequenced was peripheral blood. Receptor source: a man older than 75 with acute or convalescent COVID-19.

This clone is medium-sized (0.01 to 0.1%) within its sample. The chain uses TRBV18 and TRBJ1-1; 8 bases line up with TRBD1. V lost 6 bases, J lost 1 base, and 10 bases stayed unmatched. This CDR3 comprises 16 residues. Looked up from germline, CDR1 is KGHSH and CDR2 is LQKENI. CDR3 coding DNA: TGTGCCAGCTCCCACCATGGGGGACAGGAGAACACTGAAGCTTTCTTT. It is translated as CASSHHGGQENTEAFF.

Here the CDR3 DNA reads TGTGCCAGCCGAATTCCTGGGACTAGCGGGGGTCATGAGCAGTTCTTC. Protein sequence: CASRIPGTSGGHEQFF. V gene TRBV2 combines with J gene TRBJ2-1; 14 nucleotides line up with TRBD2. V dropped 8 bases and J dropped 8; count of bases not matched to a gene: 11. The CDR3 totals 16 residues. CDR1 is SNHLY, CDR2 FYNNEI, per germline.

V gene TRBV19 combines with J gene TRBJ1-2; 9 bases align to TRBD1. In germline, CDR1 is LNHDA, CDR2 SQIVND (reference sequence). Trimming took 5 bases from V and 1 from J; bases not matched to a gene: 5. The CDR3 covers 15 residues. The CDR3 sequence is CASSPQGAGNYGYTF. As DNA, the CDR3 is TGTGCCAGTAGTCCACAGGGGGCGGGTAACTATGGCTACACCTTC.

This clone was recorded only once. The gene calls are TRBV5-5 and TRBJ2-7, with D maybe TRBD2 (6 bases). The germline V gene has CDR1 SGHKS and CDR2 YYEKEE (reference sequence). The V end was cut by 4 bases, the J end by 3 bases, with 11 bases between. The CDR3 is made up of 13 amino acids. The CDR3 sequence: CASSRDFDYEQYF. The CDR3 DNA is TGTGCCAGCAGCCGGGACTTTGACTACGAGCAGTACTTC.

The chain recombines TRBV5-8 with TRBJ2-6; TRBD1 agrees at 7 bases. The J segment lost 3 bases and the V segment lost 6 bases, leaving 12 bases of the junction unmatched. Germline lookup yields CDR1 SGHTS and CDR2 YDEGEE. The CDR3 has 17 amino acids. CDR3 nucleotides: TGTGCCAGCACCATCACAGGGGTTCCTAATGGGGCCAACGTCCTGACTTTC. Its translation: CASTITGVPNGANVLTF.

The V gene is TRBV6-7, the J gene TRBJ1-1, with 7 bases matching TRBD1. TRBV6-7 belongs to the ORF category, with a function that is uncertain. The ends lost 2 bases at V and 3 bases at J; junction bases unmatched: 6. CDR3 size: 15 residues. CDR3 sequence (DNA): TGTGCCAGCAGTTACACTGGACAGGAGTACACTGAAGCTTTCTTT. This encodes CASSYTGQEYTEAFF.

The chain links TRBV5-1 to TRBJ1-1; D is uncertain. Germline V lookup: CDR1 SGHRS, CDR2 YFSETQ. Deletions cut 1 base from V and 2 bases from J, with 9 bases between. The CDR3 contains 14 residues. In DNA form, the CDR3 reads TGCGCCAGCAGCTTGTCCTCCTCTAACACTGAAGCTTTCTTT. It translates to CASSLSSSNTEAFF.

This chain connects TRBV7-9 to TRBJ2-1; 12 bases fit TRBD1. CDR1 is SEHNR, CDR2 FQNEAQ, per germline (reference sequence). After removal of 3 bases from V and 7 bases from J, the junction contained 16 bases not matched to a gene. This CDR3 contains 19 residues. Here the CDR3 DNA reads TGTGCCAGCAGCTTCCCCGCCTACGGGGGACAGGGGGCGAAGAATGAGCAGTTCTTC. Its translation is CASSFPAYGGQGAKNEQFF.

Written as DNA, the CDR3 is TGTGCCAGCAGCCCGGGGGTTTTCTCCTACAATGAGCAGTTCTTC. Translated, it gives CASSPGVFSYNEQFF. V and J are TRBV7-9 and TRBJ2-1; possible D gene TRBD2, 6 bases. CDR3 size: 15 residues. The V end was cut by 5 bases, the J end by 0 bases, with 11 bases between. CDR1 and CDR2 (germline): SEHNR, FQNEAQ (reference sequence). The full variable domain, completed using reference TRBV7-9 and TRBJ2-1, is DTGVSQNPRHKITKRGQNVTFRCDPISEHNRLYWYRQTLGQGPEFLTYFQNEAQLEKSRLLSDRFSAERPKGSFSTLEIQRTEQGDSAMYLCASSPGVFSYNEQFFGPGTRLTVL.

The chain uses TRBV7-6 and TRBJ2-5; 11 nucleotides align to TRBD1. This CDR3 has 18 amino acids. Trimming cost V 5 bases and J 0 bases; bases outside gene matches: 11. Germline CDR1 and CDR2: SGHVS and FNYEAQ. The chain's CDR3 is CASSQGTGGYSYQETQYF. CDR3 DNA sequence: TGTGCCAGCAGCCAGGGGACAGGGGGGTACTCGTACCAAGAGACCCAGTACTTC. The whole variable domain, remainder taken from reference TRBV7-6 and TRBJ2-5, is GAGVSQSPRYKVTKRGQDVALRCDPISGHVSLYWYRQALGQGPEFLTYFNYEAQQDKSGLPNDRFSAERPEGSISTLTIQRTEQRDSAMYRCASSQGTGGYSYQETQYFGPGTRLLVL.

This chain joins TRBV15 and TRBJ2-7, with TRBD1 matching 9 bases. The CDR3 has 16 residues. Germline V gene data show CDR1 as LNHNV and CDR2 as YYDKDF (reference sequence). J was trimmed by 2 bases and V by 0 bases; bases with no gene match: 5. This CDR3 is CATSRDLGTGTYEQYF. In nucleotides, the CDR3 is TGTGCCACCAGCAGAGATTTAGGGACAGGGACCTACGAGCAGTACTTC.